The present T cell receptor (beta chain) was sequenced within a study of blood T cells in healthy people across ages. Study observations and caveats: Older age went with lower TCR beta diversity per million T cells, in a roughly linear way. Donor CMV infection status was unknown, possibly confounding age-related changes in expanded clonotypes.

V lost 4 bases to trimming and J lost 4 bases, with 10 bases between them. The CDR3 is 13 amino acids. Alongside a J-beta primer mix, a sample-barcoded 5' primer served in a second PCR lasting about 6 to 12 cycles. TCRdb itself ran the 5' RACE reads through MiXCR, one entry per CDR3 protein. Altogether 650,000 to 1,000,000 distinct CDR3 sequences are present, under 40% being singletons, with the ten largest covering over 10%. This clonotype was observed many times. What it binds is not known. This clonotype was sampled from a man aged 18 to 30 in good health. The specimen was blood. The chain recombines TRBV12-3 or TRBV12-4 with TRBJ1-2, with unresolved D. CDR3 amino acids: CASSSGISYGYTF. DNA for the CDR3: TGTGCCAGCAGTTCCGGGATTTCCTATGGCTACACCTTC.